What follows are 25 T cell receptor beta chains derived from one specimen sequenced in a study of long-term antiretroviral therapy in people with HIV. The assay used was immunoSEQ (version v3.0), run at survey level. Produced via immunoSEQ multiplex PCR; TCRdb's table is partial and in-frame only. The table has about 33,000 clones, 96% seen once. The sample here was unsorted PBMCs, taken approximately 6.8 years after starting antiretroviral therapy. The receptor set was obtained from a man aged 30-40 years with HIV.

The chain links TRBV4-1 to TRBJ1-6; maybe TRBD1 (5 bases). Per germline, CDR1 MGHRA and CDR2 YSYEKL. V was cut by 0 bases and J by 6 bases, with 9 bases left in between. This CDR3 has 15 amino acids. CDR3 nucleotides: TGCGCCAGCAGCCAAGAAGGGGTGTTTAATTCACCCCTCCACTTT. As protein: CASSQEGVFNSPLHF.

The chain recombines TRBV29-1 with TRBJ2-5; D remains unclear. Trimming stripped 6 bases from V and 2 bases from J, with 13 bases between. Germline CDR1 reads SQVTM; CDR2 reads ANQGSEA. The CDR3 extends over 13 amino acids. The CDR3 region is CSVRRLLQETQYF. The CDR3 DNA is TGCAGCGTCCGGAGACTCTTACAAGAGACCCAGTACTTC.

The genes are TRBV25-1 and TRBJ2-2, with D possibly being TRBD2 (5 bases). The CDR3 totals 15 residues. Germline V gives CDR1 MGHDK, CDR2 SYGVNS. Trimming stripped 2 bases from V and 3 bases from J, with 10 bases between. The CDR3, as DNA: TGTGCCAGCAGTGAACGGGTGGGAGACACCGGGGAGCTGTTTTTT. Translated, it gives CASSERVGDTGELFF.

The CDR3 protein is CASSIPPGSGANVLTF. CDR3 in DNA: TGTGCCAGTAGTATCCCCCCGGGCTCCGGGGCCAACGTCCTGACTTTC. This chain connects TRBV19 to TRBJ2-6, with D hard to call. V was trimmed by 3 bases and J by 4 bases, leaving 13 bases between them. The CDR3 loop spans 16 amino acids. Germline V gene sequence: CDR1 LNHDA, CDR2 SQIVND (reference sequence).

This clone was recorded once. V usage is TRBV4-3 and J usage is TRBJ2-3, with D possibly TRBD2 on 5 matching bases. The V end lost 4 bases, the J end lost 4 bases, and 6 bases lay between the germline ends. Per germline, CDR1 LGHNA and CDR2 YSLEER. The CDR3 is 12 amino acids. CDR3 bases: TGCGCCAGCAGCCGTAGCGCAGATACGCAGTATTTT. Protein sequence: CASSRSADTQYF.

The gene calls are TRBV19 and TRBJ1-6, with unresolved D. V was trimmed by 3 bases and J by 10 bases, leaving 16 bases between them. Germline CDR1 LNHDA, CDR2 SQIVND (reference sequence). This CDR3 comprises 15 residues. The CDR3 region is CASSIGQGFRSPLHF. The CDR3 nucleotides are TGTGCCAGTAGTATCGGGCAAGGGTTTCGATCACCCCTCCACTTT.

The gene calls are TRBV16 and TRBJ2-7; no clear D. Germline loops: CDR1 KGHSY, CDR2 FQNENV. CDR3 length: 13 residues. V lost 4 bases to trimming and J lost 5 bases, with 12 bases between them. The CDR3 is CASSPPLWHEQYF. In DNA, the CDR3 is TGTGCCAGCAGCCCGCCGCTTTGGCACGAGCAGTACTTC.

CDR3 sequence: CASVLSGSGGGEQFF. The CDR3 region has the DNA TGCGCCAGCGTACTTAGCGGTTCTGGGGGAGGTGAGCAGTTCTTC. The V call is TRBV5-1, the J call TRBJ2-1, with D perhaps TRBD2 (6 bases). Trimming pared 7 bases from V and 9 bases from J, leaving 23 bases between. This CDR3 contains 15 residues. The germline gives CDR1 SGHRS, CDR2 YFSETQ.

The gene calls are TRBV7-2 and TRBJ2-7; 7 bases align to TRBD1. J lost 2 bases, V lost 4 bases, and 2 bases had no gene match. The CDR3 totals 13 residues. Looked up from germline, CDR1 is SGHTA and CDR2 is FQGNSA. The CDR3 sequence is CASSSQGTYEQYF. The CDR3 DNA reads as TGTGCCAGCAGCTCACAGGGGACCTACGAGCAGTACTTC.

This rearrangement joins TRBV6-6 to TRBJ1-5; no definite D call. V lost 2 bases to trimming and J lost 9 bases, with 11 bases between them. This CDR3 is built from 13 residues. CDR1 is MNHNY, CDR2 SVGAGI, per germline (reference sequence). CDR3 DNA: TGTGCCAGCAGTTACCCGCCACGGGGGCCCCAGCATTTT. Protein sequence: CASSYPPRGPQHF.

V is TRBV7-9 and J is TRBJ1-2; a possible D gene is TRBD1 (5 bases). This CDR3 comprises 13 residues. The germline V gene encodes CDR1 SEHNR and CDR2 FQNEAQ (reference sequence). V lost 2 bases and J 6 bases, leaving 10 bases between the germline ends. The CDR3 coding sequence is TGTGCCAGCAGCTTAATGGGGCGGGATGGCTACACCTTC. Its protein is CASSLMGRDGYTF.

The chain has TRBV7-6 and TRBJ2-7; D is undetermined. Trimming pared 10 bases from V and 4 bases from J, leaving 14 bases between. Germline CDR1 and CDR2: SGHVS and FNYEAQ. CDR3 length: 12 amino acids. The CDR3 DNA sequence: TGTGCCAAGGTTCCTATGCGGTACGAGCAGTACTTC. Protein product: CAKVPMRYEQYF.

The chain combines TRBV7-9 with TRBJ1-2; D might be TRBD1 (5 bases). V dropped 4 bases and J dropped 6 bases, with 9 bases sitting between them. The germline gives CDR1 SEHNR, CDR2 FQNEAQ (reference sequence). The CDR3 consists of 12 residues. The CDR3 sequence: CASSYRGNGYTF. The CDR3 DNA reads as TGTGCCAGCAGCTATAGGGGCAATGGCTACACCTTC.

The V gene is TRBV7-9, the J gene TRBJ1-5; unclear D gene. The V gene lost 6 bases and the J gene lost 5 bases, with 8 bases spanning the gap. Germline lookup yields CDR1 SEHNR and CDR2 FQNEAQ (reference sequence). CDR3 length: 12 residues. The chain's CDR3 is CASSSPDQPQHF. CDR3 in DNA: TGTGCCAGCAGTTCTCCGGATCAGCCCCAGCATTTT. The full variable domain, in which reference TRBV7-9 and TRBJ1-5 provide the parts outside the CDR3, is DTGVSQNPRHKITKRGQNVTFRCDPISEHNRLYWYRQTLGQGPEFLTYFQNEAQLEKSRLLSDRFSAERPKGSFSTLEIQRTEQGDSAMYLCASSSPDQPQHFGDGTRLSIL.

This clone was counted a few times. The chain carries TRBV2 and TRBJ1-2; 7 bases agree with TRBD1. With V trimmed by 7 bases and J by 3 bases, 8 bases remained unmatched. Germline CDR1 is SNHLY and CDR2 is FYNNEI. CDR3 length: 14 amino acids. The CDR3 DNA is TGTGCCAGCAATCCCGACAGGGCGGACTATGGCTACACCTTC. Amino acids: CASNPDRADYGYTF.

The chain carries TRBV18 and TRBJ2-7; 8 positions match TRBD1. J was trimmed by 0 bases and V by 5 bases; bases with no gene match: 9. There are 16 residues in the CDR3. Germline-derived CDR1 and CDR2 are KGHSH and LQKENI. For the CDR3, the DNA is TGTGCCAGCTCAGACGGACAGGGAAAATCCTCCTACGAGCAGTACTTC. Translating gives CASSDGQGKSSYEQYF.

The rearrangement uses TRBV6-5 and TRBJ2-7; D tentatively reads TRBD1 or TRBD2 (5 bases each). The germline V gene encodes CDR1 MNHEY and CDR2 SVGAGI. Trimming cost V 0 bases and J 0 bases, with 9 bases left between them. The CDR3 is made up of 15 amino acids. CDR3 in DNA: TGTGCCAGCAGTTACTCCGGGACCCTCTCCTACGAGCAGTACTTC. This gives the protein CASSYSGTLSYEQYF.

This clone was observed once. This rearrangement joins TRBV5-4 to TRBJ2-2, with D perhaps TRBD1 or TRBD2 (6 bases each). CDR1 and CDR2 (germline): SGHNT, YYREEE (reference sequence). V was pared by 3 bases and J by 7 bases, with 13 bases between. The CDR3 spans 14 residues. The CDR3, as DNA: TGTGCCAGCAGCTGGGAAAGGGGGGACGGGGAGCTGTTTTTT. Translated: CASSWERGDGELFF.

Only a few counts were recorded for this clone. This rearrangement joins TRBV7-2 to TRBJ2-5; 10 bases fit TRBD2. The CDR3 is 17 amino acids. J gave up 2 bases and V 1 base, and 7 bases lay outside the gene matches. Germline V lookup: CDR1 SGHTA, CDR2 FQGNSA. The CDR3 sequence: CASSLERLAGGQETQYF. The CDR3 DNA reads as TGTGCCAGCAGCTTAGAGAGACTAGCGGGCGGGCAAGAGACCCAGTACTTC.

This chain links TRBV19 with TRBJ2-1; TRBD1 agrees at 7 bases. This CDR3 contains 14 residues. Germline-derived CDR1 and CDR2 are LNHDA and SQIVND (reference sequence). The V and J ends lost 6 bases and 8 bases, in that order; junction bases with no gene match: 10. CDR3 in DNA: TGTGCCAGTAGCGACAGGGCCGGGGCCCATGAGCAGTTCTTC. As protein: CASSDRAGAHEQFF.

This clone was picked up one time. The chain employs TRBV9 and TRBJ2-7; TRBD2 agrees at 12 bases. The germline gives CDR1 SGDLS, CDR2 YYNGEE. After removal of 3 bases from V and 3 bases from J, the junction contained 1 base not matched to a gene. The CDR3 is made up of 14 amino acids. As DNA, the CDR3 is TGTGCCAGCAGCGAGGGACTAGCGGGCTACGAGCAGTACTTC. It is translated as CASSEGLAGYEQYF.

The chain links TRBV9 to TRBJ2-1, with D perhaps matching TRBD1 (5 bases). Germline values: CDR1 SGDLS, CDR2 YYNGEE. The ends were cut back, 4 bases at V and 6 bases at J, with 11 bases in the middle. This CDR3 comprises 13 residues. CDR3 DNA: TGTGCCAGCAGCCCCAGTGGGGCCAATGAGCAGTTCTTC. Translated, it gives CASSPSGANEQFF.

The rearrangement uses TRBV4-2 and TRBJ1-2; 12 bases match TRBD1. J gave up 10 bases and V 0 bases, and 18 bases lay outside the gene matches. Germline V gene lookup returns CDR1 LGHNA and CDR2 YNFKEQ. The CDR3 consists of 19 residues. The CDR3 nucleotides read TGTGCCAGCAGCCAAGAAACCGAAGGGGTCGTCGGGGGACAGGGGGCCTACACCTTC. Encoded protein: CASSQETEGVVGGQGAYTF.

The genes are TRBV5-6 and TRBJ2-3, with D perhaps matching TRBD2 (6 bases). Germline assignment: CDR1 SGHDT and CDR2 YYEEEE. This CDR3 has 16 residues. Trimming pared 1 base from V and 3 bases from J, leaving 15 bases between. CDR3 in DNA: TGTGCCAGCAGCTTGAAAGGAGGGTCATGGACAGATACGCAGTATTTT. It translates to CASSLKGGSWTDTQYF. Supplemented by reference TRBV5-6 and TRBJ2-3, the full variable domain reads DAGVTQSPTHLIKTRGQQVTLRCSPKSGHDTVSWYQQALGQGPQFIFQYYEEEERQRGNFPDRFSGHQFPNYSSELNVNALLLGDSALYLCASSLKGGSWTDTQYFGPGTRLTVL.

The chain combines TRBV11-2 with TRBJ2-7; no clear D gene. The CDR3 has 11 amino acids. CDR1 is SGHAT and CDR2 is FQNNGV in the germline V gene. V lost 0 bases and J lost 9, with 6 bases in between. CDR3 residues: CASSLETGQYF. The CDR3 region has the DNA TGTGCCAGCAGCTTAGAGACTGGGCAGTACTTC.